A selection of T cell receptor beta chains follows, all from one sample in a study of CD8 T cells in ankylosing spondylitis. TCRdb independently ran MiXCR on the 5' RACE reads; one entry per CDR3 protein. The sample contains about 800,000 distinct CDR3 sequences, about 12% of which appear only once. The material sequenced was blood, either unsorted or a sorted T cell fraction (not recorded which). The receptors here all came from a male donor with ankylosing spondylitis. Each CDR3 is given with its conserved first and last residue. Fields, in order: clone size, D gene, J gene, V gene, CDR3 DNA, CDR3 protein. D genes are given only for firm matches. Size is omitted from some rows. Given values are once, few, many or a class for expanded clones.

abundance: few
d_gene: -
j_gene: TRBJ1-1
v_gene: TRBV6-2/TRBV6-3
CDR3nt: TGTGCCAGCAGTTTTTGGGGACGGATGAACACTGAAGCTTTCTTT
CDR3aa: CASSFWGRMNTEAFF

abundance: -
d_gene: -
j_gene: TRBJ1-2
v_gene: TRBV6-5
CDR3nt: TGTGCCAGCAGTTTCCTTCCGTCGACGACTATGAACTACACCTTC
CDR3aa: CASSFLPSTTMNYTF

abundance: -
d_gene: -
j_gene: TRBJ1-1
v_gene: TRBV9
CDR3nt: TGTGCCAGCAGCGTAGCTACAGGACGGGGTGTTGGCGGGGCTTTCTTT
CDR3aa: CASSVATGRGVGGAFF

abundance: few
d_gene: TRBD1
j_gene: TRBJ1-1
v_gene: TRBV30
CDR3nt: TGTGCCTGGAGAACAGGGGTAGTGACTGAAGCTTTCTTT
CDR3aa: CAWRTGVVTEAFF

abundance: -
d_gene: -
j_gene: TRBJ1-4
v_gene: TRBV5-1
CDR3nt: TGCGCCAGCAGCTTGCAGGGGTCGGCAACTAATGAAAAACTGTTTTTT
CDR3aa: CASSLQGSATNEKLFF

abundance: many
d_gene: TRBD1
j_gene: TRBJ1-1
v_gene: TRBV5-1
CDR3nt: TGCGCCAGCAGCGGCGGGACAGGGGGAACTGAAGCTTTCTTT
CDR3aa: CASSGGTGGTEAFF

abundance: many
d_gene: TRBD1
j_gene: TRBJ2-7
v_gene: TRBV5-1
CDR3nt: TGCGCCAGCAGCGGGGGACAGAACTACGAGCAGTACTTC
CDR3aa: CASSGGQNYEQYF

abundance: -
d_gene: -
j_gene: TRBJ1-2
v_gene: TRBV28
CDR3nt: TGTGCCAGCAGTCCAGGGATGGGGGTAGTGTATGGCTACACCTTC
CDR3aa: CASSPGMGVVYGYTF

abundance: few
d_gene: TRBD2
j_gene: TRBJ2-7
v_gene: TRBV20-1
CDR3nt: TGCAGTGCTAGAGATCCCGCTAGCGGGAGTTGGTCCGAGCAGTACTTC
CDR3aa: CSARDPASGSWSEQYF

abundance: -
d_gene: -
j_gene: TRBJ1-2
v_gene: TRBV15
CDR3nt: TGTGCCACCAGCAGAGATCTCGAGGCTCTGGGCTACACCTTC
CDR3aa: CATSRDLEALGYTF

abundance: few
d_gene: TRBD2
j_gene: TRBJ2-1
v_gene: TRBV19
CDR3nt: TGTGCCAGTGCTAGCGGGAGCTCCTACAATGAGCAGTTCTTC
CDR3aa: CASASGSSYNEQFF

abundance: -
d_gene: -
j_gene: TRBJ2-6
v_gene: TRBV6-2/TRBV6-3
CDR3nt: TGTGCCAGCAGTTATATCGGCAGAAGCTCTGGGGCCAACGTCCTGACTTTC
CDR3aa: CASSYIGRSSGANVLTF

abundance: few
d_gene: -
j_gene: TRBJ1-1
v_gene: TRBV6-5
CDR3nt: TGTGCCAGCAGTTACGGGGGCTCGAACACTGAAGCTTTCTTT
CDR3aa: CASSYGGSNTEAFF

abundance: -
d_gene: -
j_gene: TRBJ1-2
v_gene: TRBV12-3/TRBV12-4
CDR3nt: TGTGCCAGCAGTTTTCGCGGCTTCCTCTATGGCTACACCTTC
CDR3aa: CASSFRGFLYGYTF

abundance: many
d_gene: -
j_gene: TRBJ2-1
v_gene: TRBV29-1
CDR3nt: TGCAGCGTTGAAGGGGGCCGGGCCAAGCAGTTCTTC
CDR3aa: CSVEGGRAKQFF

abundance: few
d_gene: TRBD2
j_gene: TRBJ2-5
v_gene: TRBV20-1
CDR3nt: TGCAGTGCGCCACTAGCGGGCCGTCCTGAGGCCCAGTACTTC
CDR3aa: CSAPLAGRPEAQYF

abundance: -
d_gene: -
j_gene: TRBJ1-1
v_gene: TRBV7-2
CDR3nt: TGTGCCAGCAGCTCTGACTGGGGGAACACTGAAGCTTTCTTT
CDR3aa: CASSSDWGNTEAFF

abundance: few
d_gene: TRBD2
j_gene: TRBJ2-7
v_gene: TRBV29-1
CDR3nt: TGCAGCGTGGTCCCCGGGGGGAGATTTTACGAGCAGTACTTC
CDR3aa: CSVVPGGRFYEQYF

abundance: few
d_gene: -
j_gene: TRBJ2-3
v_gene: TRBV29-1
CDR3nt: TGCAGCGTTGACCGACACCTCACAGATACGCAGTATTTT
CDR3aa: CSVDRHLTDTQYF

abundance: -
d_gene: TRBD1
j_gene: TRBJ2-7
v_gene: TRBV4-2
CDR3nt: TGTGCCAGCAGCCAAGGGGAGACAGGGTACGAGCAGTACTTC
CDR3aa: CASSQGETGYEQYF

abundance: -
d_gene: -
j_gene: TRBJ2-5
v_gene: TRBV7-2
CDR3nt: TGTGCCAGCAGCTTAGGCCGTCGGGCAGAGACCCAGTACTTC
CDR3aa: CASSLGRRAETQYF

abundance: few
d_gene: -
j_gene: TRBJ2-2
v_gene: TRBV18
CDR3nt: TGTGCCAGCTCACCAAGGCTTCTAGGAGTCAACACCGGGGAGCTGTTTTTT
CDR3aa: CASSPRLLGVNTGELFF

abundance: -
d_gene: TRBD2
j_gene: TRBJ2-6
v_gene: TRBV28
CDR3nt: TGTGCCAGCAGTGCGGGGGGAGGATCTGGGGCCAACGTCCTGACTTTC
CDR3aa: CASSAGGGSGANVLTF

abundance: -
d_gene: -
j_gene: TRBJ2-3
v_gene: TRBV20-1
CDR3nt: TGCAGTGCTCCCGGGGGTGGTAGCACAGATACGCAGTATTTT
CDR3aa: CSAPGGGSTDTQYF

abundance: few
d_gene: -
j_gene: TRBJ1-6
v_gene: TRBV9
CDR3nt: TGTGCCAGCAGCGTAGAGATCGGCTATTCACCCCTCCACTTT
CDR3aa: CASSVEIGYSPLHF

abundance: -
d_gene: -
j_gene: TRBJ2-1
v_gene: TRBV28
CDR3nt: TGTGCCAGCAGTCCCGCGGCTAGGTCTGAGGGCCGATTCCGGTTCTTC
CDR3aa: CASSPAARSEGRFRFF

abundance: few
d_gene: TRBD2
j_gene: TRBJ2-7
v_gene: TRBV7-2
CDR3nt: TGTGCCAGCAGCCGCGAACTAGCGGACTACTACGAGCAGTACTTC
CDR3aa: CASSRELADYYEQYF

abundance: -
d_gene: -
j_gene: TRBJ2-7
v_gene: TRBV5-1
CDR3nt: TGCGCCAGCAGCCTCCGTTCTCCGGGGAGCTCCTACGAGCAGTACTTC
CDR3aa: CASSLRSPGSSYEQYF

abundance: -
d_gene: TRBD1
j_gene: TRBJ2-7
v_gene: TRBV20-1
CDR3nt: TGCAGTGCCACGGACAGGGACGACTACGAGCAGTACTTC
CDR3aa: CSATDRDDYEQYF

abundance: few
d_gene: -
j_gene: TRBJ1-5
v_gene: TRBV20-1
CDR3nt: TGCAGTGCTACAGGGATCCGTCAGCCCCAGCATTTT
CDR3aa: CSATGIRQPQHF

abundance: -
d_gene: -
j_gene: TRBJ2-2
v_gene: TRBV10-3
CDR3nt: TGTGCCATCAGTCCGATAGGGGACACCGGGGAGCTGTTTTTT
CDR3aa: CAISPIGDTGELFF

abundance: many
d_gene: -
j_gene: TRBJ2-5
v_gene: TRBV20-1
CDR3nt: TGCAGTGCTAGAGATGGGGCCAGCGGAGGGGAGACCCAGTACTTC
CDR3aa: CSARDGASGGETQYF

abundance: many
d_gene: TRBD1
j_gene: TRBJ2-7
v_gene: TRBV20-1
CDR3nt: TGCAGTGCTGTTACCGGGACAGGGAGCTACGAGCAGTACTTC
CDR3aa: CSAVTGTGSYEQYF

abundance: -
d_gene: -
j_gene: TRBJ2-1
v_gene: TRBV20-1
CDR3nt: TGCAGATTAGGCCAGGGACCCTACAATGAGCAGTTCTTC
CDR3aa: CRLGQGPYNEQFF

abundance: -
d_gene: -
j_gene: TRBJ1-2
v_gene: TRBV7-9
CDR3nt: TGTGCCAGCAGCCCCACCGGGAGGACTGGCTACACCTTC
CDR3aa: CASSPTGRTGYTF

abundance: few
d_gene: TRBD1
j_gene: TRBJ1-1
v_gene: TRBV5-1
CDR3nt: TGCGCCAGCAGCTTCGGACAGGGATGGAACACTGAAGCTTTCTTT
CDR3aa: CASSFGQGWNTEAFF

abundance: many
d_gene: TRBD2
j_gene: TRBJ2-5
v_gene: TRBV10-3
CDR3nt: TGTGCCATCAGAGCGGGACTAGCGGGAGAGACCCAGTACTTC
CDR3aa: CAIRAGLAGETQYF

abundance: few
d_gene: -
j_gene: TRBJ1-4
v_gene: TRBV6-1
CDR3nt: TGTGCCAGCAGTGAAGGGGCCAGGTTCTCGGAGAAACTGTTTTTT
CDR3aa: CASSEGARFSEKLFF

abundance: -
d_gene: -
j_gene: TRBJ2-3
v_gene: TRBV18
CDR3nt: TGTGCCAGCTCGCCGGAAATTCGGGGCACAGATACGCAGTATTTT
CDR3aa: CASSPEIRGTDTQYF

abundance: -
d_gene: -
j_gene: TRBJ2-6
v_gene: TRBV7-2
CDR3nt: TGTGCCAGCAGCTTAAATTTGGGGGTTGGGGCCAACGTCCTGACTTTC
CDR3aa: CASSLNLGVGANVLTF

abundance: -
d_gene: -
j_gene: TRBJ2-7
v_gene: TRBV28
CDR3nt: TGTGCCAGCAGTTCCCTCGGTTCCACGCGGGGAGAGCAGTACTTC
CDR3aa: CASSSLGSTRGEQYF

abundance: many
d_gene: TRBD1
j_gene: TRBJ2-1
v_gene: TRBV20-1
CDR3nt: TGCAGTGCTAGACACTTCCTGGGACAGGGGGATGAGCAGTTCTTC
CDR3aa: CSARHFLGQGDEQFF